This T cell receptor beta chain was documented in a study of sequential checkpoint blockade in melanoma. Study overall: First-line arms were nivolumab then ipilimumab, or the reverse, randomized 1:1. Each arm's sequence ended with maintenance nivolumab.

The sample's treatment: randomized to nivolumab then ipilimumab (arm A) or the reverse (arm B). Sorted cells were live CD3+CD8+, lacking CD19 and CD56, from PBMCs. Method: immunoSEQ multiplex PCR; TCRdb's copy keeps in-frame clones and lacks some. The sample has 12,000 or so clones; about four fifths are singletons. This CDR3 spans 17 amino acids. The ends were cut back, 5 bases at V and 5 bases at J, with 23 bases in the middle. Germline V gene lookup returns CDR1 LNHDA and CDR2 SQIVND (reference sequence). The sequences come from CD8+ T cells sorted from blood (inferred from file names), collected from a patient given nivolumab and ipilimumab in sequence. The sequence was collected from a human donor with melanoma. This sequence joins TRBV19 and TRBJ2-3; the D gene is possibly TRBD2 (6 bases). The CDR3 reads CASSLWGVLPTRDTQYF. CDR3 bases: TGTGCCAGTAGTCTGTGGGGGGTTCTCCCAACGAGAGATACGCAGTATTTT.